The clone carrying this T cell receptor beta chain came up many times. Its target is unknown. TCRdb reanalysed the PCR reads using MiXCR and keeps one entry per CDR3 protein. The sample lists about 640,000 distinct CDR3 sequences, nearly 20% seen once, with roughly 0.85% in the top ten. The data were obtained in a study of molecular identifiers for immune sequencing clone quantification. The study, taken as a whole, reports: With a barcode shared among identical TCR molecules, highly expanded clone sizes could be underestimated. Over 97% of CMV-specific effector molecules, but under 1% of naive ones, were in clones above 20 copies. Spiked Jurkat TCR RNA equivalent to one cell was reportedly detectable in one million naive cells.

Germline values: CDR1 SGDLS, CDR2 YYNGEE. This CDR3 contains 13 residues. V was pared by 3 bases and J by 5 bases, with 11 bases between. Sequencing was done on a sample of naive CD8+ T cells from blood, with Jurkat cell RNA spiked in. This sample's subset: FACS-sorted CD8+CD4-CCR7+CD45RA+ naive T cells. This chain joins TRBV9 and TRBJ1-1, with D perhaps matching TRBD1 (6 bases). The clonotype comes from a human donor in good health. Some libraries in this study had Jurkat cell RNA spiked in. CDR3 DNA: TGTGCCAGCAGCGGAAACAGGGTGACTGAAGCTTTCTTT. Translating gives CASSGNRVTEAFF.